This TCR beta chain stems from a study of radiation and T cells in renal cell carcinoma. As for time point: blood 4 weeks post-SBRT, at nephrectomy. Noted treatment: 15 Gy SBRT to primary tumor, nephrectomy 4 weeks later. Nephrectomy followed 15 Gy stereotactic body radiation by 4 weeks. After SBRT, blood was collected at 2 and 4 weeks, plus baseline. The repertoire was sequenced with immunoSEQ multiplex PCR; TCRdb's copy has only in-frame clones and lacks some. The sample includes roughly 86,000 clones, around four fifths of them seen just once. The germline V gene has CDR1 ENHRY and CDR2 SYGVKD. This CDR3 is 13 amino acids long. V dropped 4 bases and J dropped 4 bases, with 8 bases sitting between them.

The chain uses TRBV10-3 and TRBJ1-5; D remains unclear. This specimen was blood, taken from a patient whose treatment included radiotherapy and nephrectomy. The origin of this receptor is a man in his forties or fifties with renal cell carcinoma. CDR3 nucleotide sequence: TGTGCCATCAGTGTAGGAATAAATCAGCCCCAGCATTTT. It codes for CAISVGINQPQHF.